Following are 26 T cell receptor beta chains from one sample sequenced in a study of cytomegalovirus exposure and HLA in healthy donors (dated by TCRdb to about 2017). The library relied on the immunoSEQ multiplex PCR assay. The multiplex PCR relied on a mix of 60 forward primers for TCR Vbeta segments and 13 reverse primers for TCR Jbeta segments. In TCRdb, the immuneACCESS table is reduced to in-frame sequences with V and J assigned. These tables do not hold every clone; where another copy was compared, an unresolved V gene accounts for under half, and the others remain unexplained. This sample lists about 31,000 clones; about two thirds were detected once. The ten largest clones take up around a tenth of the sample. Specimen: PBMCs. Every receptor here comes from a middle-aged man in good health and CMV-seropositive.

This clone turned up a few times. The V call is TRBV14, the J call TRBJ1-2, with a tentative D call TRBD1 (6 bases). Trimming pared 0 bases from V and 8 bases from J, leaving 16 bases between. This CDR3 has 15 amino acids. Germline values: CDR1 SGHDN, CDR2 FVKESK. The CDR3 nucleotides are TGTGCCAGCAGCCAAGAACTGGGGGCCCACCAAGGCTACACCTTC. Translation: CASSQELGAHQGYTF.

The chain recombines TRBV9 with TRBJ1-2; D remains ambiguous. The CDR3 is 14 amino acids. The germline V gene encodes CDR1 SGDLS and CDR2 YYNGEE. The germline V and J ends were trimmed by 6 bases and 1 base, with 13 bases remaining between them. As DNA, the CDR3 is TGTGCCAGCACCCGGGGTGAAGGTAACTATGGCTACACCTTC. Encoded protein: CASTRGEGNYGYTF. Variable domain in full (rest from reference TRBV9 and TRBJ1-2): DSGVTQTPKHLITATGQRVTLRCSPRSGDLSVYWYQQSLDQGLQFLIQYYNGEERAKGNILERFSAQQFPDLHSELNLSSLELGDSALYFCASTRGEGNYGYTFGSGTRLTVV.

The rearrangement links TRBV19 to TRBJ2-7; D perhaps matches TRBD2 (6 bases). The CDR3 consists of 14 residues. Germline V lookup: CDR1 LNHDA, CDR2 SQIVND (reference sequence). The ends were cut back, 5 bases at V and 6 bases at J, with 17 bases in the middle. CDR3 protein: CASSPEVRDGEQYF. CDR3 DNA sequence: TGTGCCAGTAGTCCTGAGGTGCGGGATGGCGAGCAGTACTTC.

As DNA, the CDR3 is TGTGCCAGCATAAAAAGCGGGGGGGTGACCTACGAGCAGTACTTC. It encodes CASIKSGGVTYEQYF. V usage is TRBV6-1 and J usage is TRBJ2-7, with TRBD2 matching 10 bases. The CDR3 contains 15 residues. Germline CDR1 and CDR2: MNHNS and SASEGT. Trimming cost V 7 bases and J 2 bases; bases outside gene matches: 8.

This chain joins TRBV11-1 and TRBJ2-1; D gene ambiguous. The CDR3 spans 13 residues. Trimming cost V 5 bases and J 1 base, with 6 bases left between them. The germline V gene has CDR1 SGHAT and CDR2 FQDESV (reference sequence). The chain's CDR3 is CASSLVSYNEQFF. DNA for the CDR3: TGTGCCAGCAGCCTCGTTTCCTACAATGAGCAGTTCTTC.

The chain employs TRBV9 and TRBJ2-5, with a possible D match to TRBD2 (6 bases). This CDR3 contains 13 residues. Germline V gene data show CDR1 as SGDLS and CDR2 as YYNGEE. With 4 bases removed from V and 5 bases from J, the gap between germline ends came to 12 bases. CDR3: CASSISRGETQYF. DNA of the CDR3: TGTGCCAGCAGCATAAGTCGGGGGGAGACCCAGTACTTC.

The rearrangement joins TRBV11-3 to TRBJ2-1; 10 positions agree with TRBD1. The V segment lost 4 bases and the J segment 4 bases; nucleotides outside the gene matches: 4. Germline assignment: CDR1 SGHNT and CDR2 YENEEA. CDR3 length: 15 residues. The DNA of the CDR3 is TGTGCCAGCAGCTCAGGGGGACAGGGGTACAATGAGCAGTTCTTC. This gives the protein CASSSGGQGYNEQFF.

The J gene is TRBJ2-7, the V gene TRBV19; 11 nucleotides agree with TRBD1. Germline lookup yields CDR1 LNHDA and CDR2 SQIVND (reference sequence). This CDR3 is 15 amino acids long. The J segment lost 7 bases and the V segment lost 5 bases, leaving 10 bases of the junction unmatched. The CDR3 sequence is CASSPSGQGAGEQYF. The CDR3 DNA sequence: TGTGCCAGTAGTCCCTCCGGACAGGGGGCGGGGGAGCAGTACTTC.

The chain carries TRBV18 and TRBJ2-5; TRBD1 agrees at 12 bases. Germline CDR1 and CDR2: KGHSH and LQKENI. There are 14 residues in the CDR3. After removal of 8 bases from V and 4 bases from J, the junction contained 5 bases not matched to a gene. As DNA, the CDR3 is TGTGCCAGCGCCGGGACAGGGGGCTCAGAGACCCAGTACTTC. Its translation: CASAGTGGSETQYF.

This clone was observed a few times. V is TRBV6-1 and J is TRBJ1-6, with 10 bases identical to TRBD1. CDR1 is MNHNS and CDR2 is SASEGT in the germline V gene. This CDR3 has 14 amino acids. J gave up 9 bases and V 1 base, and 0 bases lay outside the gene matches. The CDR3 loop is CASSEGQGASPLHF. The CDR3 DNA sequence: TGTGCCAGCAGTGAAGGACAGGGGGCTTCACCCCTCCACTTT.

CDR3 in DNA: TGTGCTAGTGGCCCTCCCCTTAGCTCCTACAATGAGCAGTTCTTC. This sequence encodes CASGPPLSSYNEQFF. The chain is built from TRBV12-5 and TRBJ2-1; D gene unclear. The germline V and J ends were trimmed by 6 bases and 0 bases, with 12 bases remaining between them. Germline V lookup: CDR1 LGHNT, CDR2 FRNRAP. The CDR3 has 15 residues.

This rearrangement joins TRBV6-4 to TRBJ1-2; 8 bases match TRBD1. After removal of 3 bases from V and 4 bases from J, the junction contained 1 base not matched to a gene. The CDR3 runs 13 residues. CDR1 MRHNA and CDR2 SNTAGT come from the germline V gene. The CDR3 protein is CASSEQGGYGYTF. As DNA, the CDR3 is TGTGCCAGCAGTGAACAGGGGGGCTATGGCTACACCTTC.

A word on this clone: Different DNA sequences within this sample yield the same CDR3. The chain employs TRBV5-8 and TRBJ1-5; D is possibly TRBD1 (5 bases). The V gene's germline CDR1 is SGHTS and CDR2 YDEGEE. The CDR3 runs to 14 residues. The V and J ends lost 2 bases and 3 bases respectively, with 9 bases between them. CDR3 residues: CASSFGQPNQPQHF. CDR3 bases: TGTGCCAGCAGCTTCGGACAACCCAATCAGCCCCAGCATTTT. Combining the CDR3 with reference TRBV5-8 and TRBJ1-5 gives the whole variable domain EAGVTQSPTHLIKTRGQQATLRCSPISGHTSVYWYQQALGLGLQFLLWYDEGEERNRGNFPPRFSGRQFPNYSSELNVNALELEDSALYLCASSFGQPNQPQHFGDGTRLSIL.

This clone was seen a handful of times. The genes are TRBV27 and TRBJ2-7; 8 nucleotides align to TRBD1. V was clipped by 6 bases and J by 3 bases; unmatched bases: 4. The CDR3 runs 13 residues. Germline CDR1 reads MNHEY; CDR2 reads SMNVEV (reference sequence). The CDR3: CASSPDRGYEQYF. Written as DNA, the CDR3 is TGTGCCAGCAGCCCAGACAGGGGCTACGAGCAGTACTTC.

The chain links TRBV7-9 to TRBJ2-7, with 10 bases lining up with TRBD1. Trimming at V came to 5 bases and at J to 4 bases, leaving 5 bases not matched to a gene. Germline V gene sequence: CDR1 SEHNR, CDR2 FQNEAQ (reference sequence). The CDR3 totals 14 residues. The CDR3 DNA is TGTGCCAGCAGCCCAAAGGACAGGGGGTACGAGCAGTACTTC. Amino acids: CASSPKDRGYEQYF.

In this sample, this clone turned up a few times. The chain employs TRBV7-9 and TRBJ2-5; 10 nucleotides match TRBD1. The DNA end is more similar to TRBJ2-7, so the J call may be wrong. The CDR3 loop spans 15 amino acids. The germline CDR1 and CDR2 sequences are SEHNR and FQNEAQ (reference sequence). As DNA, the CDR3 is TGTGCCAGCAGCCAGGGGGACAGGGGTACCTACGAGCAGTACTTC. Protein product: CASSQGDRGTYEQYF.

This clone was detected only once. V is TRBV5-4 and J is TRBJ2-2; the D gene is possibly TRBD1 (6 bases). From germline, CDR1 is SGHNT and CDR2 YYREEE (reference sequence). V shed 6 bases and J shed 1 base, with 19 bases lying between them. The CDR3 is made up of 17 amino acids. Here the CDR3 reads CASNTRQQGVNTGELFF. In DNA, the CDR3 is TGTGCCAGCAACACCCGACAACAGGGAGTGAACACCGGGGAGCTGTTTTTT.

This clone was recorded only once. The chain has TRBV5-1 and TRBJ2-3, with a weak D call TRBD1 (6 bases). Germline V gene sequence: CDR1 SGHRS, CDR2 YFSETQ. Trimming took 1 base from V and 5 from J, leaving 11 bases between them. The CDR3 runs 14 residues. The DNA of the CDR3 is TGCGCCAGCAGCTTGTCTCTGACAGGAGATACGCAGTATTTT. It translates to CASSLSLTGDTQYF.

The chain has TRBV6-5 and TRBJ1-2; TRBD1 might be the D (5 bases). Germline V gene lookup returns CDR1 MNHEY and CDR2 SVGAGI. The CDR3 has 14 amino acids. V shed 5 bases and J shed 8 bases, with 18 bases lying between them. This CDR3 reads CASSKTPQGGGYTF. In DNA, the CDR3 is TGTGCCAGCAGTAAGACTCCCCAGGGAGGAGGCTACACCTTC.

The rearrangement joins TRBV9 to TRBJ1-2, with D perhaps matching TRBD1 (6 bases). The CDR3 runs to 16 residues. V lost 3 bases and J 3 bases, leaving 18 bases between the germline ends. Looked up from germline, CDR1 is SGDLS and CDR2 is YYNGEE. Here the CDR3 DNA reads TGTGCCAGCAGCGGCCCGGGGGGGCGCCGTGACTATGGCTACACCTTC. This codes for CASSGPGGRRDYGYTF.

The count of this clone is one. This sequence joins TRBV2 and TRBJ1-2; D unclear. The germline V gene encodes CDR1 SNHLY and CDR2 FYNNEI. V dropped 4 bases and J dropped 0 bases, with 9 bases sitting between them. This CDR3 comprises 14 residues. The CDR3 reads CASSVVRSNYGYTF. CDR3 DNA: TGTGCCAGCAGTGTTGTCAGATCTAACTATGGCTACACCTTC.

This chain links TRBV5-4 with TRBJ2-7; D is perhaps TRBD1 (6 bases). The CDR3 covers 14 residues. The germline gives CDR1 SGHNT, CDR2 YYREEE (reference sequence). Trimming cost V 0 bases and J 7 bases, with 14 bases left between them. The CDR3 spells CASSLGGYREEQYF. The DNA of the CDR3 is TGTGCCAGCAGCTTGGGGGGGTACAGGGAAGAGCAGTACTTC. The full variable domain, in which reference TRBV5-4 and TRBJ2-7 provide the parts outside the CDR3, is ETGVTQSPTHLIKTRGQQVTLRCSSQSGHNTVSWYQQALGQGPQFIFQYYREEENGRGNFPPRFSGLQFPNYSSELNVNALELDDSALYLCASSLGGYREEQYFGPGTRLTVT.

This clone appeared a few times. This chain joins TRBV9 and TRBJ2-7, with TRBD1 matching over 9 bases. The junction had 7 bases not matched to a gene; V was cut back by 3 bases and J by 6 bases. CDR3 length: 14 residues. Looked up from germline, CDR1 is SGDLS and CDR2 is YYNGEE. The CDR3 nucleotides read TGTGCCAGCAGCGAAGGACAGGGGTCGGGCGAGCAGTACTTC. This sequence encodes CASSEGQGSGEQYF.

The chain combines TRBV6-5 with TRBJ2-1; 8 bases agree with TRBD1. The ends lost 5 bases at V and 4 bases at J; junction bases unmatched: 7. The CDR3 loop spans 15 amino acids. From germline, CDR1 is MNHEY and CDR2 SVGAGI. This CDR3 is CASSTGTGAYNEQFF. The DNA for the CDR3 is TGTGCCAGCAGTACCGGGACAGGAGCTTACAATGAGCAGTTCTTC.

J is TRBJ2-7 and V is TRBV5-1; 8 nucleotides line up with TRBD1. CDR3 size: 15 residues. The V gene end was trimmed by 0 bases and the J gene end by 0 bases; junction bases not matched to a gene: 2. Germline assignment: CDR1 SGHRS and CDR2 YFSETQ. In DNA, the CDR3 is TGCGCCAGCAGCTTGGACAGGGGGACCTCCTACGAGCAGTACTTC. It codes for CASSLDRGTSYEQYF.

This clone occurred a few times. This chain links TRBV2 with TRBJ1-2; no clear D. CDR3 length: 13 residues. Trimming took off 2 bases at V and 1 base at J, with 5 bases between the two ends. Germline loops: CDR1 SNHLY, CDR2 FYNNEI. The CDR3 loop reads CASSERFNYGYTF. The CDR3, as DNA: TGTGCCAGCAGTGAACGGTTTAACTATGGCTACACCTTC. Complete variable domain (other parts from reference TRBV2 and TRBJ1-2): EPEVTQTPSHQVTQMGQEVILRCVPISNHLYFYWYRQILGQKVEFLVSFYNNEISEKSEIFDDQFSVERPDGSNFTLKIRSTKLEDSAMYFCASSERFNYGYTFGSGTRLTVV.